Sequencing of this T cell receptor beta chain was carried out in a study of cytomegalovirus exposure and HLA in healthy donors. CDR1 is SEHNR and CDR2 is FQNEAQ in the germline V gene (reference sequence). The V and J ends lost 5 bases and 3 bases, in that order; junction bases with no gene match: 13. This CDR3 contains 16 residues. In regard to this clone: Its antigen is as yet unknown.

Amplification used 60 Vbeta primers and 13 Jbeta primers. Only in-frame clones appear in the TCRdb table, and some are missing; sequencing was by immunoSEQ multiplex PCR. The sample shows roughly 190,000 clones, about four fifths of them seen only once. Broader study findings: Reported performance of the classifier showed diagnosis of cytomegalovirus status with high specificity and sensitivity. Previously analyzed data showed that most TCR beta V segments were productive at a frequency of about 87% or about 30%.

The chain is built from TRBV7-9 and TRBJ2-7; 7 bases align to TRBD2. The specimen sequenced was PBMCs. The TCR sequence derives from a woman between 50 and 59 years old in good health and CMV-seronegative. The CDR3 region is CASSPFAGVTIYEQYF. CDR3 nucleotides: TGTGCCAGCAGCCCTTTTGCGGGGGTTACGATCTACGAGCAGTACTTC.